The source of this T cell receptor (beta chain) is a study of beta chain features in type 1 diabetes. Regarding the study as a whole: People with Type 1 diabetes carried modestly yet significantly shorter TCRB CDR3s in all four CD4+ subsets.

Sequenced material consisted of expressed TCRB transcripts (all of the isolated RNA was reverse transcribed). TCRdb's table, derived via immunoSEQ multiplex PCR, lists solely in-frame clones and lacks some. The sample yields more than 250,000 clones, about 13% seen once. Details on this clone: What it binds is unknown.

The CDR3 length is 13 residues. Germline loops: CDR1 MNHEY, CDR2 SVGAGI. V lost 5 bases, J lost 3 bases, and 10 bases lay in between. The gene calls are TRBV6-5 and TRBJ2-5; no definite D call. The sequencing sample was made of naive CD4+ T cells from blood. The receptor was derived from a man aged 30-40 years with type 1 diabetes. CDR3 loop: CASSRRSKETQYF. The CDR3 region has the DNA TGTGCCAGCAGTAGGCGGTCCAAAGAGACCCAGTACTTC.